This TCR beta chain was captured in a study of control samples from healthy donors and cancer patients. CDR1 and CDR2 (germline): ENHRY, SYGVKD. The CDR3 contains 14 residues. The trim removed 5 bases at V and 4 bases at J, leaving 2 bases unmatched. Clones were read by immunoSEQ multiplex PCR, and TCRdb kept only the in-frame ones, dropping some. The data hold over 120,000 clones, with more than 90% observed a single time. This chain joins TRBV10-3 and TRBJ2-1; 10 bases agree with TRBD2. Sequencing used blood. The sequence was obtained from a man aged 25-40 years in good health. As DNA, the CDR3 is TGTGCCATCAGTTCTAGCGGGGGTTACAATGAGCAGTTCTTC. This gives the protein CAISSSGGYNEQFF.